Listed here are 23 T cell receptor beta chains from one sample, sequenced in a study of OX40 agonist ivuxolimab in advanced cancers. TCRdb's table, derived via immunoSEQ multiplex PCR, lists solely in-frame clones and lacks some. The sample records about 15,000 clones, just under 80% being singletons. The material was CD4+ or CD8+ T cells sorted from blood, obtained in a trial of the OX40 agonist ivuxolimab. Receptor source: an adult with an advanced solid tumor such as melanoma, head and neck, liver or kidney cancer.

A few counts support this clone. V gene TRBV4-2 combines with J gene TRBJ2-7; D gene unclear. V was pared by 0 bases and J by 4 bases, with 7 bases between. Germline values: CDR1 LGHNA, CDR2 YNFKEQ. This CDR3 is built from 13 residues. CDR3 amino acids: CASSQDVSYEQYF. CDR3 sequence (DNA): TGTGCCAGCAGCCAAGATGTGAGTTACGAGCAGTACTTC.

V gene TRBV14 combines with J gene TRBJ2-6; perhaps TRBD1 as D (6 bases). Per germline, CDR1 SGHDN and CDR2 FVKESK. CDR3 length: 18 residues. V was pared by 3 bases and J by 0 bases, with 15 bases between. The CDR3 is CASSHLSTGYSGANVLTF. The CDR3 DNA reads as TGTGCCAGCAGCCACCTTTCGACAGGTTACTCTGGGGCCAACGTCCTGACTTTC.

V and J are TRBV5-1 and TRBJ2-5, with TRBD2 as a possible D gene (6 bases). The V gene's germline CDR1 is SGHRS and CDR2 YFSETQ. CDR3 size: 15 residues. V was trimmed by 4 bases and J by 1 base, leaving 14 bases between them. The CDR3 DNA sequence: TGCGCCAGCAGCCAACGTCCGGGAGCCCAAGAGACCCAGTACTTC. Translating gives CASSQRPGAQETQYF.

The chain couples TRBV27 to TRBJ2-7; 9 positions agree with TRBD1. The germline V gene encodes CDR1 MNHEY and CDR2 SMNVEV (reference sequence). The V gene end was trimmed by 5 bases and the J gene end by 7 bases; junction bases not matched to a gene: 15. The CDR3 totals 16 residues. CDR3 residues: CASSLRTGTGIQEQYF. The CDR3 DNA is TGTGCCAGCAGTCTACGAACCGGGACAGGGATCCAGGAGCAGTACTTC.

The chain links TRBV7-8 to TRBJ1-2, with D possibly TRBD1 on 5 matching bases. Trimming pared 4 bases from V and 8 bases from J, leaving 23 bases between. Germline V lookup: CDR1 SGHVS, CDR2 FQNEAQ. There are 16 residues in the CDR3. CDR3 sequence reads: CASSSTPAGQGEGYTF. The DNA of the CDR3 is TGTGCCAGCAGCTCCACCCCCGCTGGGCAGGGTGAAGGCTACACCTTC.

The chain employs TRBV7-9 and TRBJ2-5, with TRBD2 matching 9 bases. Germline V lookup: CDR1 SEHNR, CDR2 FQNEAQ (reference sequence). V was clipped by 3 bases and J by 5 bases; unmatched bases: 10. The CDR3 is 16 residues long. The CDR3 DNA reads TGTGCCAGCAGCTTCCCTGGCGGGGGGGCGCCGGAGACCCAGTACTTC. It is translated as CASSFPGGGAPETQYF.

J is TRBJ2-1 and V is TRBV11-2, with TRBD2 identical over 9 bases. The junction had 10 bases not matched to a gene; V was cut back by 5 bases and J by 2 bases. The germline V gene encodes CDR1 SGHAT and CDR2 FQNNGV. The CDR3 consists of 17 residues. This chain's CDR3 is CASSPPWGTSPYNEQFF. CDR3 coding DNA: TGTGCCAGCAGCCCCCCCTGGGGGACTAGCCCCTACAATGAGCAGTTCTTC.

The chain combines TRBV7-9 with TRBJ2-7, with D possibly being TRBD1 (6 bases). The length of the CDR3 is 15 residues. V was shortened by 1 base and J by 2 bases, with 12 bases between the two germline ends. Germline CDR1 reads SEHNR; CDR2 reads FQNEAQ (reference sequence). The CDR3 sequence: CASSLGGHVAYEQYF. In nucleotides, the CDR3 is TGTGCCAGCAGCTTAGGGGGACACGTAGCCTACGAGCAGTACTTC.

The V gene is TRBV9, the J gene TRBJ2-1; 12 bases are shared with TRBD2. The CDR3 is 15 residues long. Unmatched junction bases numbered 4, after V lost 3 bases and J lost 6 bases. Per the germline V gene, CDR1 is SGDLS and CDR2 is YYNGEE. CDR3 residues: CASSGASGGANEQFF. The CDR3 bases are TGTGCCAGCAGCGGAGCTAGCGGGGGGGCCAATGAGCAGTTCTTC. Full variable domain (missing parts from reference TRBV9 and TRBJ2-1): DSGVTQTPKHLITATGQRVTLRCSPRSGDLSVYWYQQSLDQGLQFLIQYYNGEERAKGNILERFSAQQFPDLHSELNLSSLELGDSALYFCASSGASGGANEQFFGPGTRLTVL.

This chain links TRBV7-6 with TRBJ2-5; 7 bases map to TRBD1. The V and J ends lost 2 bases and 5 bases, in that order; junction bases with no gene match: 8. The CDR3 consists of 15 residues. CDR1 and CDR2 from the germline V gene are SGHVS and FNYEAQ. DNA for the CDR3: TGTGCCAGCAGCTTATTAGGGGGCATAAGTGAGACCCAGTACTTC. This translates into CASSLLGGISETQYF.

This sequence joins TRBV7-6 and TRBJ2-5; TRBD2 aligns across 8 bases. With V trimmed by 5 bases and J by 5 bases, 10 bases remained unmatched. The CDR3 runs 15 residues. Looked up from germline, CDR1 is SGHVS and CDR2 is FNYEAQ. The CDR3 bases are TGTGCCAGCAGCCCAAAACCGGGGGGGCGGGAGACCCAGTACTTC. Its protein product is CASSPKPGGRETQYF.

The chain has TRBV13 and TRBJ2-7; 10 nucleotides agree with TRBD2. Germline V gives CDR1 PRHDT, CDR2 FYEKMQ (reference sequence). This CDR3 region has 15 residues. The V gene end was trimmed by 4 bases and the J gene end by 2 bases; junction bases not matched to a gene: 5. As DNA, the CDR3 is TGTGCCAGCAGCTCATGGACTAGCGGCGCCTACGAGCAGTACTTC. It codes for CASSSWTSGAYEQYF.

This chain uses TRBV5-5 with TRBJ1-1; 7 nucleotides align to TRBD1. With 4 bases clipped from V and 6 bases from J, the junction kept 9 bases outside the gene matches. Germline V gene data show CDR1 as SGHKS and CDR2 as YYEKEE (reference sequence). This CDR3 has 14 amino acids. In DNA form, the CDR3 reads TGTGCCAGCAGCCCCCGACAGGGCAAGGCTGAAGCTTTCTTT. The encoded protein is CASSPRQGKAEAFF.

V is TRBV9 and J is TRBJ1-5, with a weak D call TRBD1 (5 bases). Deletions cut 2 bases from V and 5 bases from J, with 8 bases between. The germline V gene has CDR1 SGDLS and CDR2 YYNGEE. The length of the CDR3 is 13 residues. This CDR3 is CASSVGTDQPQHF. The CDR3 region has the DNA TGTGCCAGCAGCGTCGGGACGGATCAGCCCCAGCATTTT.

V is TRBV7-2 and J is TRBJ2-7; no clear D. The CDR3 is 14 residues long. Germline CDR1 and CDR2: SGHTA and FQGNSA. Trimming took off 1 base at V and 2 bases at J, with 9 bases between the two ends. The CDR3 protein is CASSLGSSAYEQYF. As DNA, the CDR3 is TGTGCCAGCAGCTTAGGGTCAAGCGCCTACGAGCAGTACTTC.

The V call is TRBV27, the J call TRBJ2-3; D not resolved. Germline CDR1 MNHEY, CDR2 SMNVEV (reference sequence). V lost 3 bases and J lost 6, with 4 bases in between. This CDR3 region has 11 residues. The CDR3, as DNA: TGTGCCAGCAGTTTCGGGGATACGCAGTATTTT. It specifies CASSFGDTQYF.

This clone was detected only once. The chain is built from TRBV7-6 and TRBJ1-1; no reliable D call. This CDR3 has 12 residues. Trimming pared 1 base from V and 7 bases from J, leaving 7 bases between. Germline-derived CDR1 and CDR2 are SGHVS and FNYEAQ. The CDR3 loop is CASSLGLDEAFF. CDR3 in DNA: TGTGCCAGCAGCTTAGGTCTAGATGAAGCTTTCTTT.

V and J are TRBV11-2 and TRBJ2-2; D remains unclear. Germline CDR1 reads SGHAT; CDR2 reads FQNNGV. V lost 0 bases to trimming and J lost 5 bases, with 1 base between them. The CDR3 runs 12 residues. For the CDR3, the DNA is TGTGCCAGCAGCTTAGAGACCGGGGAGCTGTTTTTT. It translates to CASSLETGELFF.

V is TRBV6-1 and J is TRBJ2-3, with 7 bases that match TRBD2. Trimming at V came to 2 bases and at J to 4 bases, leaving 6 bases not matched to a gene. The CDR3 has 15 amino acids. Germline assignment: CDR1 MNHNS and CDR2 SASEGT. The CDR3 loop is CASSEWAGDSDTQYF. In nucleotides, the CDR3 is TGTGCCAGCAGTGAATGGGCGGGAGACTCAGATACGCAGTATTTT.

The chain couples TRBV5-4 to TRBJ2-7, with 14 bases that match TRBD2. CDR1 is SGHNT and CDR2 is YYREEE in the germline V gene (reference sequence). This CDR3 comprises 16 residues. The ends lost 5 bases at V and 1 base at J; junction bases unmatched: 5. The CDR3 DNA follows: TGTGCCAGCAGTGGGGGACTAGCGGGAGCTTCCTACGAGCAGTACTTC. Translated: CASSGGLAGASYEQYF.

The rearrangement joins TRBV27 to TRBJ2-7; weak D call: TRBD2 (5 bases). Trimming pared 3 bases from V and 0 bases from J, leaving 9 bases between. There are 14 residues in the CDR3. The V gene's germline CDR1 is MNHEY and CDR2 SMNVEV (reference sequence). CDR3 sequence reads: CASSLQRSSYEQYF. The DNA of the CDR3 is TGTGCCAGCAGTTTGCAGCGGAGCTCCTACGAGCAGTACTTC.

This chain links TRBV2 with TRBJ2-2; D may correspond to TRBD1 or TRBD2 (5 bases each). CDR3 length equals 13 residues. V lost 6 bases to trimming and J lost 6 bases, with 11 bases between them. Germline CDR1 is SNHLY and CDR2 is FYNNEI. The CDR3 coding sequence is TGTGCCAGCAGGGAGAGAGGGGCCGGGGAGCTGTTTTTT. Translation gives CASRERGAGELFF.

The chain has TRBV29-1 and TRBJ2-1; 8 positions agree with TRBD1. In germline, CDR1 is SQVTM, CDR2 ANQGSEA. This CDR3 is built from 14 residues. The V segment lost 7 bases and the J segment 7 bases; nucleotides outside the gene matches: 12. CDR3 amino acids: CSADDRGSLNEQFF. Here the CDR3 DNA reads TGCAGCGCTGACGACAGGGGCAGTTTAAATGAGCAGTTCTTC.